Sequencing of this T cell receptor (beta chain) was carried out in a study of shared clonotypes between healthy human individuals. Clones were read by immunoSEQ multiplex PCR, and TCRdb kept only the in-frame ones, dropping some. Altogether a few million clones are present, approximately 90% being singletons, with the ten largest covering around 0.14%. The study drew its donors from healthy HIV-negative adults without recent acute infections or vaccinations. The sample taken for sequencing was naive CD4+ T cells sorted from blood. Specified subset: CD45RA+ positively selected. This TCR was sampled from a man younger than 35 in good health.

CDR3 in amino acids: CASSPGTGAPSSYEQYF. CDR3 coding DNA: TGTGCCAGCAGCCCCGGGACAGGGGCTCCGAGCTCCTACGAGCAGTACTTC. V gene TRBV11-2 combines with J gene TRBJ2-7, with 10 bases lining up with TRBD1. The V gene end was trimmed by 5 bases and the J gene end by 0 bases; junction bases not matched to a gene: 10. This CDR3 comprises 17 residues. The germline CDR1 and CDR2 sequences are SGHAT and FQNNGV.